This T cell receptor (beta chain) derives from a study of T-cell reconstitution after alpha-beta-depleted transplantation in children. Unique molecular identifiers featured in how the TCRbeta library was prepared. TCRdb re-called the PCR reads with MiXCR, one entry per CDR3 protein. Of roughly 300,000 distinct CDR3 sequences listed, 11% were seen once; the top ten hold around 22%. Points from the study as a whole: For some patients, TCRbeta diversity was high at day 60 because of recipient T cells and thymic progenitors that survived. Several hundred graft clones that had expanded were reportedly the source of alpha-beta T cells about two months after transplant. One year post-transplant, T-cell counts and diversity were largely derived from T cells produced anew.

This clonotype was counted many times. Antigen specificity is unknown. The sequences come from peripheral blood, collected 180 days after TCRalphabeta/CD19-depleted stem cell transplant. The TCR sequence derives from a male patient aged 2-9 years who had a stem cell transplant for chronic granulomatous disease, so the T cells may come from the graft donor.

The CDR3 region is CSARGLAWGNEQFF. The CDR3 DNA reads as TGCAGTGCTAGAGGATTGGCATGGGGCAATGAGCAGTTCTTC. This chain joins TRBV20-1 and TRBJ2-1, with D unresolved. The V and J ends lost 1 base and 6 bases respectively, with 13 bases between them. This CDR3 is 14 amino acids long. Germline V gene sequence: CDR1 DFQATT, CDR2 SNEGSKA (reference sequence).